This T cell receptor (beta chain) was captured in a study of read filtering for tumor transcriptome and immune sequencing. This CDR3 comprises 16 residues. The germline V gene has CDR1 KGHDR and CDR2 SFDVKD. The ends were cut back, 5 bases at V and 3 bases at J, with 16 bases in the middle. This library used approximately 390 ng RNA and molecular barcoded adaptors spanning alpha/delta and beta/gamma chains. MiXCR, applied by TCRdb to the reads, yields one record per CDR3 protein. Seen here are about 130,000 distinct CDR3 sequences, approximately 13% observed once, and the top ten hold 8% to 13%. This receptor was taken from a donor at least 40 years old with multiple myeloma. The J gene is TRBJ2-1, the V gene TRBV24-1; the D gene is possibly TRBD1 (6 bases). Sequenced input: a population of CD138-negative cells sorted from bone marrow. In DNA, the CDR3 is TGTGCCACCAGTGGCCCGGCAGGGGCCTACTACAATGAGCAGTTCTTC. Protein: CATSGPAGAYYNEQFF.